In its sample, the clone carrying this T cell receptor (beta chain) was seen a few times. Its specificity is not known. Measured with immunoSEQ multiplex PCR; TCRdb has only the in-frame clones, and not every one. The data contain 500,000 or so clones, approximately 92% of them singletons. This specimen comes from a study of Ad26.COV2.S vaccination and SARS-CoV-2 variants. This CDR3 comprises 14 residues. Germline assignment: CDR1 KGHSH and CDR2 LQKENI. V lost 5 bases, J lost 3 bases, and 11 bases lay in between. Described treatment: some 20 received Ad26.COV2.S at low or high dose, single or two shots; roughly five received placebo; per-sample allocation not given. Sampling happened 63 days after the first vaccine or placebo injection. Boston provided a donor who was an adult aged 18-55 years. Points from the study as a whole: Reported post-vaccination CD8+ and CD4+ T cell responses to spike showed substantial breadth.

The clonotype comes from a person aged 18-65 years who received the Ad26.COV2.S COVID-19 vaccine or a placebo. The genes are TRBV18 and TRBJ1-5, with a possible D match to TRBD1 (6 bases). Sequencing used peripheral blood, obtained in a trial of Ad26.COV2.S vaccine versus placebo. The DNA for the CDR3 is TGTGCCAGCTCAAAGGACAGTTTCAATCAGCCCCAGCATTTT. Protein product: CASSKDSFNQPQHF.